A single sample gave rise to the 6 T cell receptor beta chains below, sequenced in a study of spatial heterogeneity in lung cancer. Time point indicated: sample taken at primary tumor resection. TCRdb re-derived calls from the 5' RACE reads in MiXCR, one entry per CDR3 protein. In the table there are 45,000 to 55,000 distinct CDR3 sequences, approximately 5% of which are singletons. Sample: PBMCs, taken at surgery. These receptors originate from a male donor with early-stage non-small cell lung cancer.

This clonotype has at least ten counts. This sequence joins TRBV29-1 and TRBJ2-3; possibly TRBD2 for D (5 bases). Germline V gene data show CDR1 as SQVTM and CDR2 as ANQGSEA. The CDR3 covers 15 residues. Trimming took 3 bases from V and 0 from J, leaving 13 bases between them. The CDR3 DNA reads TGCAGCGTTGAGGTCTCGAGGACTAGCACAGATACGCAGTATTTT. Its protein is CSVEVSRTSTDTQYF.

The chain joins TRBV4-3 to TRBJ2-3; D gene ambiguous. This CDR3 has 19 residues. The germline CDR1 and CDR2 sequences are LGHNA and YSLEER. V lost 0 bases and J 2 bases, leaving 21 bases between the germline ends. The CDR3 here is CASSQDEVLTPATTDTQYF. DNA for the CDR3: TGCGCCAGCAGCCAAGATGAGGTCCTAACGCCCGCGACCACAGATACGCAGTATTTT.

This clonotype was seen at least ten times. V usage is TRBV20-1 and J usage is TRBJ2-1; 15 bases are a match to TRBD2. The CDR3 is 18 amino acids. Germline values: CDR1 DFQATT, CDR2 SNEGSKA (reference sequence). With 1 base clipped from V and 3 bases from J, the junction kept 7 bases outside the gene matches. CDR3 sequence reads: CSARAPGLAGGLYNEQFF. The CDR3 DNA reads TGCAGTGCTAGAGCTCCAGGACTAGCGGGAGGGCTCTACAATGAGCAGTTCTTC.

This clonotype has at least ten counts. The chain couples TRBV13 to TRBJ2-7, with 8 positions matching TRBD2. V shed 5 bases, J shed 4 bases, and the junction held 13 bases outside the gene matches. Germline V gene sequence: CDR1 PRHDT, CDR2 FYEKMQ (reference sequence). The CDR3 has 16 residues. The CDR3 protein is CASSPRGGGSGYEQYF. The CDR3 region has the DNA TGTGCCAGCAGCCCCCGGGGGGGCGGGAGTGGGTACGAGCAGTACTTC.

This clonotype has a count of ten or more. The rearrangement uses TRBV12-3 or TRBV12-4 and TRBJ1-5, with D perhaps matching TRBD1 (5 bases). V was pared by 3 bases and J by 5 bases, with 11 bases between. The CDR3 runs 14 residues. The CDR3 DNA reads TGTGCCAGCAGTTTTGGGGGGACCCATCAGCCCCAGCATTTT. It translates to CASSFGGTHQPQHF.

This clonotype has at least ten counts. V gene TRBV2 combines with J gene TRBJ2-3; a weak D match, TRBD1 (5 bases). Trimming left V 7 bases short and J 0 bases short, with 14 bases between. The CDR3 has 15 residues. Germline values: CDR1 SNHLY, CDR2 FYNNEI. The CDR3 spells CASKGLARSTDTQYF. The DNA of the CDR3 is TGTGCCAGCAAGGGGCTTGCCCGGAGCACAGATACGCAGTATTTT.